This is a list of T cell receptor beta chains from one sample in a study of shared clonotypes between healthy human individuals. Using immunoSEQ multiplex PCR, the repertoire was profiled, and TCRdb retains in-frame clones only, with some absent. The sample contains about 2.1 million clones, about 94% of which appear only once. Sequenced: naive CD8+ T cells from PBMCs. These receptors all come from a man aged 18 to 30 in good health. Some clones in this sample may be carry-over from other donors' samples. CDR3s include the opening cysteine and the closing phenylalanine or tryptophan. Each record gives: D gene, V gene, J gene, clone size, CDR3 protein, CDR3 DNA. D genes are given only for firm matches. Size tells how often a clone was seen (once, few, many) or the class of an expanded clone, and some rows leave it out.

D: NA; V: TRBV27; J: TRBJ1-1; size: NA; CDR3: CASEGGPGEAFF; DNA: TGTGCCAGCGAGGGAGGACCAGGCGAAGCTTTCTTT
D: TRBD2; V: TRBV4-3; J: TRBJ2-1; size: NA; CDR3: CASSQDGLAGEQFF; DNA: TGCGCCAGCAGCCAAGATGGACTAGCGGGAGAGCAGTTCTTC
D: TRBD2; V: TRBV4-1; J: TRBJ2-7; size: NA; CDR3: CASSSGTFYEQYF; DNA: TGCGCCAGCAGTAGCGGGACCTTTTACGAGCAGTACTTC
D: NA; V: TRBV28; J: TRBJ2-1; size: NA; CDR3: CASSSKQNEQFF; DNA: TGTGCCAGCAGTTCCAAGCAAAATGAGCAGTTCTTC
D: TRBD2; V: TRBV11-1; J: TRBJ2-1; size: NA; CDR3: CASSLMAGVGNEQFF; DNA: TGTGCCAGCAGCTTAATGGCGGGAGTTGGCAATGAGCAGTTCTTC
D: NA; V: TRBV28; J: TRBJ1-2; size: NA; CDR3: CASSLNGGDYGYTF; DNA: TGTGCCAGCAGTTTGAACGGAGGGGACTATGGCTACACCTTC
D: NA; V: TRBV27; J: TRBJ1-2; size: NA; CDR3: CASRGSIHYGYTF; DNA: TGTGCCAGCCGGGGAAGTATCCACTATGGCTACACCTTC
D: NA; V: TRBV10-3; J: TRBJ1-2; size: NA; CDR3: CAISERADLYGYTF; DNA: TGTGCCATCAGTGAGAGGGCGGATCTCTATGGCTACACCTTC
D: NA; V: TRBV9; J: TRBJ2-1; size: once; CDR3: CASSLLNEQFF; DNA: TGTGCCAGCAGCCTCCTTAATGAGCAGTTCTTC
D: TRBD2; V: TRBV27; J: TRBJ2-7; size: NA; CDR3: CASSSGLAGVNEQYF; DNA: TGTGCCAGCAGTTCGGGACTAGCGGGGGTCAACGAGCAGTACTTC
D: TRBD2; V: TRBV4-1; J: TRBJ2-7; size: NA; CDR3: CASSQSPGLHYEQYF; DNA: TGCGCCAGCAGCCAATCACCGGGACTACACTACGAGCAGTACTTC
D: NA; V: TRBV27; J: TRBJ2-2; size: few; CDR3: CASSLLGNTGELFF; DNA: TGTGCCAGCAGTTTATTGGGGAACACCGGGGAGCTGTTTTTT
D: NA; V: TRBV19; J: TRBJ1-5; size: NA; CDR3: CASSRDWNSNQPQHF; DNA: TGTGCCAGTAGTAGAGACTGGAATAGCAATCAGCCCCAGCATTTT
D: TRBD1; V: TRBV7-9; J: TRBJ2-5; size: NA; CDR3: CASSPRQGEVETQYF; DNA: TGTGCCAGCAGCCCACGACAGGGGGAAGTGGAGACCCAGTACTTC
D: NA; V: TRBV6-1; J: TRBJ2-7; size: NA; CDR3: CASTWGQSYEQYF; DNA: TGTGCCAGCACGTGGGGGCAGTCCTACGAGCAGTACTTC
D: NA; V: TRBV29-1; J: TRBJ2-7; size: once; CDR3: CSVGLIRRTGGSYEQYF; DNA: TGCAGCGTTGGTCTTATCCGGCGTACGGGCGGATCCTACGAGCAGTACTTC
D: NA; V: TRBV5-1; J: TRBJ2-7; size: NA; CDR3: CASSRGLEQYF; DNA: TGCGCCAGCAGCCGGGGGTTGGAGCAGTACTTC
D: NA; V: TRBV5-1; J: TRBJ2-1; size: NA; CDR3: CASSQERNEQFF; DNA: TGCGCCAGCAGCCAGGAGAGGAATGAGCAGTTCTTC